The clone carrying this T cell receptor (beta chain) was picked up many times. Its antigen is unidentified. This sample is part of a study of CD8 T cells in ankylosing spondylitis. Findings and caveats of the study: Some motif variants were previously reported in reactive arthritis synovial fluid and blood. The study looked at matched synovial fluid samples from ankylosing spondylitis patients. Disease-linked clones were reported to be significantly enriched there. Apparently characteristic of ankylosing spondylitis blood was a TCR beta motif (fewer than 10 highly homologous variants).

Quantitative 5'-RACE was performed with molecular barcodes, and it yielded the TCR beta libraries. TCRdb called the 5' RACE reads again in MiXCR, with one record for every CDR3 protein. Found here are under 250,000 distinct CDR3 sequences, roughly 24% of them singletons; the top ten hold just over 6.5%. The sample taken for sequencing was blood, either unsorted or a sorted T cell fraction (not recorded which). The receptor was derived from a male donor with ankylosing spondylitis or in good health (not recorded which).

CDR3 DNA: TGCAGTGCTAGGGGCAGGCAGGAAGCTTTCTTT. This translates into CSARGRQEAFF. The chain links TRBV20-1 to TRBJ1-1, with D unclear. CDR1 is DFQATT and CDR2 is SNEGSKA in the germline V gene (reference sequence). V was clipped by 3 bases and J by 8 bases, with 10 bases between them. The length of the CDR3 is 11 residues.